Listed below are T cell receptor beta chains from one sample, sequenced in a study of T cells in Graves' hyperthyroidism and ophthalmopathy. Using its own MiXCR run on the multiplex PCR reads, TCRdb lists one record per CDR3 protein. The sample includes 300,000 or so distinct CDR3 sequences, around a sixth of them seen just once. The sample consisted of blood. Every receptor here comes from a man aged 25 to 40 with Graves' hyperthyroidism. CDR3s include the opening cysteine and the closing phenylalanine or tryptophan. Some rows mark clone size as missing; the rest say once, few, many or name a class of expanded clone.

CASRRQTGNEKLFF	TRBV28	many
CASSLLSGNEQFF	TRBV28	many
CASSLDDRDPYEQYF	TRBV11-2	few
CSVGLISYNEQFF	TRBV29-1	-
CSVGGDTEAFF	TRBV29-1	many
CSARDLGTNTEAFF	TRBV20-1	many
CASSREGSSNSPLHF	TRBV7-9	-
CASSPHVQGNSPLHF	TRBV11-2	many
CSVETVTGGQYEQYF	TRBV29-1	few
CASSHASYNEQFF	TRBV3-1	many
CASSLKGTGLLGETQYF	TRBV12-3/TRBV12-4	many
CASSLSRGNQPQHF	TRBV27	many
CSARGSGLYEQYF	TRBV20-1	-
CASSPRADTQYF	TRBV12-3/TRBV12-4	many
CATSALAGVSNEQFF	TRBV24-1	few
CASGTQNTGELFF	TRBV3-1	many
CASSEALRTLGFDTQYF	TRBV2	many
CASSLIPDYNEQFF	TRBV7-3	many
CASSLNGGNQPQHF	TRBV5-4	few
CASSLSVDNEQFF	TRBV7-3	many
CASSRGDLSEKLFF	TRBV2	many
CASSRGTGEGMNTEAFF	TRBV5-5	many
CASSQGLFYEQYF	TRBV12-3/TRBV12-4	many
CSVEDGQTYEQYF	TRBV29-1	-
CASSFSGGEQYF	TRBV7-3	-
CASSLGTYAYNEQFF	TRBV7-3	-
CASSLPLIYGYTF	TRBV28	many
CATHGTSGLSSYNEQFF	TRBV2	many
CASSPSPGLAADEQFF	TRBV7-8	many
CSARALLQIGDKTGNEQFF	TRBV20-1	-
CASSQGAAGGEQYF	TRBV3-1	-
CASSPGTGGIDTQYF	TRBV5-1	-
CASSTWAGQEKLFF	TRBV13	many
CASSLGQGGGYTF	TRBV11-2	many
CSVEGVTDTQYF	TRBV29-1	few
CASSLDRGVYEQYF	TRBV5-4	many
CASSPSGTGIYEQYF	TRBV5-1	-
CASSSLSTDTQYF	TRBV7-3	many
CSAGGIEETQYF	TRBV29-1	-
CAIRQSLNQPQHF	TRBV10-3	few